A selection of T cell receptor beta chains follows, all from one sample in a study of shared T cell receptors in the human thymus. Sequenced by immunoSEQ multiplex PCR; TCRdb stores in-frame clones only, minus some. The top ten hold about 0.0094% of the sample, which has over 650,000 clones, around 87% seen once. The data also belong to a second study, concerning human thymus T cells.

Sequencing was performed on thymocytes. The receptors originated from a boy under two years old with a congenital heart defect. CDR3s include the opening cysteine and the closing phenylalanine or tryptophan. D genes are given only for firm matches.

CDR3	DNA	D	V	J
CAWSTYQQGEATEAFF	TGTGCCTGGAGTACCTACCAACAGGGGGAGGCCACTGAAGCTTTCTTT	TRBD1	TRBV30	TRBJ1-1
CASSIPPRQGCSPSHTEAFF	TGTGCCAGTAGTATTCCGCCCCGGCAGGGTTGCTCCCCGAGTCACACTGAAGCTTTCTTT	-	TRBV19	TRBJ1-1
CASSVGTSGRARARGTDTQYF	TGTGCCAGCAGCGTAGGGACTAGCGGGAGGGCCAGGGCCCGCGGCACAGATACGCAGTATTTT	TRBD2	TRBV9	TRBJ2-3
CASSPFKGAGNTIYF	TGTGCCAGCAGTCCATTTAAAGGGGCTGGAAACACCATATATTTT	-	TRBV28	TRBJ1-3
CASSLFPKNTGELFF	TGTGCCAGCAGTTTATTCCCTAAAAACACCGGGGAGCTGTTTTTT	-	TRBV27	TRBJ2-2
CASRRTSGGAGTGELFF	TGCGCCAGCAGACGGACTAGCGGGGGGGCGGGTACCGGGGAGCTGTTTTTT	TRBD2	TRBV5-1	TRBJ2-2
CASSQVSSRTIYEQYF	TGCGCCAGCAGCCAAGTCTCTAGCCGGACTATTTACGAGCAGTACTTC	-	TRBV4-3	TRBJ2-7
CASSESIGGLVCNNEQFF	TGTGCCAGCAGTGAATCCATAGGAGGGCTAGTTTGCAACAATGAGCAGTTCTTC	-	TRBV6-1	TRBJ2-1
CASSPRGGEKLFF	TGTGCCAGCAGTCCTCGGGGGGGTGAAAAACTGTTTTTT	-	TRBV27	TRBJ1-4
CASSSSSGETQYF	TGTGCCAGCAGCTCCTCTAGCGGGGAGACCCAGTACTTC	TRBD2	TRBV5-6	TRBJ2-5
CASSILQVTDTQYF	TGTGCCAGCTCGATTCTTCAGGTCACAGATACGCAGTATTTT	-	TRBV18	TRBJ2-3
CASSEPGLKTRTYNEQFF	TGTGCCAGCAGTGAACCCGGTTTAAAAACGAGGACCTACAATGAGCAGTTCTTC	-	TRBV25-1	TRBJ2-1
CASTGDSFTDTQYF	TGTGCCAGCACAGGTGACAGCTTCACAGATACGCAGTATTTT	-	TRBV28	TRBJ2-3
CASSQGQGVLLGYTF	TGTGCCAGCAGCCAAGGACAGGGAGTCTTACTTGGCTACACCTTC	TRBD1	TRBV14	TRBJ1-2
CASTWTSGNEQFF	TGTGCCAGCACCTGGACTAGCGGAAATGAGCAGTTCTTC	TRBD2	TRBV5-6	TRBJ2-1